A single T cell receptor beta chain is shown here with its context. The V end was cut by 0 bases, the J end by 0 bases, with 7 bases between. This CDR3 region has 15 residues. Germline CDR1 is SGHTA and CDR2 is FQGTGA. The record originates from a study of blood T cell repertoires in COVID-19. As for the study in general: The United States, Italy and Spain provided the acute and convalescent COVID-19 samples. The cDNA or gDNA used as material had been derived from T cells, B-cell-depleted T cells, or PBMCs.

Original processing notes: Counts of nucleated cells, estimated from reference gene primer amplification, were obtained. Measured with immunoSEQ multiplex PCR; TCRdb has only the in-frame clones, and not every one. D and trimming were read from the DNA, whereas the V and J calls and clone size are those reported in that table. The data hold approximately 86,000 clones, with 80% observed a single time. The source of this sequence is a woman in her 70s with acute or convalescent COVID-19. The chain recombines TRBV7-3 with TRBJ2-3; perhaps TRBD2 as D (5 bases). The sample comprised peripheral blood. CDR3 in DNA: TGTGCCAGCAGCTTAACAAGCGGTAGCACAGATACGCAGTATTTT. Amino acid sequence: CASSLTSGSTDTQYF.